The entry that follows covers one TCR beta chain sequence. What antigen it recognizes has not been identified. Base qualities were left out, and no much larger clone turns up one base away. Libraries of naive CD8 T cells were built from anywhere between about 19,000 and 1,100,000 sorted cells, with 10%, 30% or 50% of the purified RNA used. Naive CD8 T cells, defined as CD8+CD4-CCR7+CD45RA+, were FACS-sorted into RLT Plus buffer on a BD FACSAria II. Ten to eleven TCR copies' worth of Jurkat RNA were spiked into roughly 19,000-1,000,000 naive CD8 T cell samples to test detection sensitivity. Enrichment of CD8 T cells was done with RosetteSep CD8+ T Cell Enrichment Cocktail plus Ficoll-Paque, and ACK red cell lysis came afterward. This sample is drawn from a study of molecular identifiers for immune sequencing clone quantification (dated by TCRdb to 2016 to 2018). About the investigation overall: In a replicate experiment, RNA from roughly 21,000 or 96,000 naive CD8 T cells was split into five aliquots, four of which were sequenced. CD8 T cells were used in a methods study to benchmark molecular-identifier clustering-based TCR repertoire sequencing (MIDCIRS) and TCR RNA copy counting. General study outcomes and caveats: Modeling indicated approximately 3.1 TCR RNA copies recovered per cell, compared with 7.5 to 10 by digital PCR, which implies a capture efficiency of approximately 30%. When barcode sub-clustering was omitted, TCR diversity was inflated by chimeric consensus sequences, with chimeras reaching as high as 47%. The naive libraries included spiked-in Jurkat TCR RNA (roughly eleven copies' worth), and this Jurkat TCR RNA is not part of the donor repertoire. Spiked-in Jurkat TCR RNA equivalent to a single cell was reported to be detectable even among 750,000 to 1,000,000 naive CD8 T cells. In CMV-specific effector cells, over 97% of molecules were held by clones above 20 RNA copies, whereas under 1% of molecules were held by such clones in naive cells. Highly expanded clone sizes could be underestimated because identical TCR molecules may share a barcode.

From its cysteine to its phenylalanine, the CDR3 spans 15 amino acids. CDR3 DNA only is kept here, 45 bases in frame from base 1. V is cut by 4 bases and J by 7 bases, and the space between the germline ends is 18 bases. From a lookup of the germline V gene (reference sequence), CDR1 and CDR2 are MNHEY and SMNVEV. Library preparation employed PCR. Sequencing took place on an Illumina HiSeq 4000. Preparation of bulk TCR libraries followed a previously described approach, with the TCR primers listed in Table S5. Total RNA was purified with the Qiagen AllPrep DNA/RNA kit. Before any analysis, reads coming from multiple sequencing runs of the same library were combined into one pool. On the authors' methods: Reads were retained only if their TCR constant sequence matched exactly, and those retained reads were trimmed to 150 nt and grouped according to their 12-nt molecular barcodes. Reads within each barcode group were sub-clustered using a 15% Levenshtein threshold, and quality-weighted consensus sequences were constructed for each RNA molecule. Non-functional sequences were excluded, and lower-count sequences lying one edit away from another sequence were also excluded. On the basis of fitting two negative binomial distributions, barcode sub-clusters with fewer than 20% of the maximum read count were discarded. The public reads were reprocessed in TCRdb via fastp at Q25 and MiXCR, keeping in-frame beta chains. Rows with one shared CDR3 protein collapse into an entry with the most common genes and DNA. The V and J calls follow TCRdb's processing rather than the paper's. This sample is represented by around 470,000 distinct CDR3 sequences; over 20% of them were singletons. About 0.8% of the sample rests with the top ten.

The rearranged segments are TRBV27 and TRBJ2-3; a confident D gene designation cannot be given. Sample: naive CD8+ T cells from blood, with Jurkat cell RNA spiked in. The cell subset or site label here, explained by the study, means: FACS-sorted CD8+CD4-CCR7+CD45RA+ naive T cells. The receptor comes from a human donor in good health. Some libraries in this study had Jurkat cell RNA spiked in. The CDR3 region: CASSYPVESHYTQYF. The DNA sequence is given as TGTGCCAGCAGTTACCCGGTGGAGTCCCATTATACGCAGTATTTT.